These 20 T cell receptor beta chains share one sample of origin, sequenced in a study of blood T cell repertoires in COVID-19. The repertoire was sequenced with immunoSEQ multiplex PCR; TCRdb's copy has only in-frame clones and lacks some. This sample carries some 150,000 clones, 70% to 90% of them seen once, and the ten largest clones take around 5%. Sequencing used peripheral blood. Every receptor here comes from a human donor in a cohort sampled during active COVID-19.

This clone was recorded once. The rearrangement uses TRBV5-1 and TRBJ2-1, with D possibly matching TRBD2 (5 bases). Germline loops: CDR1 SGHRS, CDR2 YFSETQ. This CDR3 has 13 amino acids. V was clipped by 7 bases and J by 3 bases, with 11 bases between them. The CDR3: CASGIGDYNEQFF. CDR3 sequence (DNA): TGCGCCAGCGGGATCGGGGACTACAATGAGCAGTTCTTC. The full variable domain, in which reference TRBV5-1 and TRBJ2-1 provide the parts outside the CDR3, is KAGVTQTPRYLIKTRGQQVTLSCSPISGHRSVSWYQQTPGQGLQFLFEYFSETQRNKGNFPGRFSGRQFSNSRSEMNVSTLELGDSALYLCASGIGDYNEQFFGPGTRLTVL.

The chain recombines TRBV2 with TRBJ2-5, with 8 bases identical to TRBD2. CDR3 length: 14 amino acids. Germline V gene sequence: CDR1 SNHLY, CDR2 FYNNEI. J was trimmed by 2 bases and V by 5 bases; bases with no gene match: 4. This CDR3 reads CASSLAGFQETQYF. The CDR3 region has the DNA TGTGCCAGCAGTTTAGCGGGGTTTCAAGAGACCCAGTACTTC.

The chain uses TRBV6-6 and TRBJ1-2, with a weak D call TRBD1 (6 bases). V was pared by 8 bases and J by 8 bases, with 21 bases between. Germline V gene lookup returns CDR1 MNHNY and CDR2 SVGAGI (reference sequence). The CDR3 consists of 14 residues. This chain's CDR3 is CASGDPGQPRGYTF. The DNA of the CDR3 is TGTGCCAGCGGGGACCCAGGACAGCCCAGAGGCTACACCTTC.

This chain links TRBV19 with TRBJ2-7; 10 nucleotides match TRBD2. The germline V gene encodes CDR1 LNHDA and CDR2 SQIVND (reference sequence). The V segment lost 5 bases and the J segment 9 bases; nucleotides outside the gene matches: 16. This CDR3 spans 16 amino acids. CDR3 sequence (DNA): TGTGCCAGTAGTTCCCTAGCGGGGGACCTTCTACGTGCGCAGTACTTC. Translating it yields CASSSLAGDLLRAQYF.

This clone was found a few times. This rearrangement joins TRBV6-5 to TRBJ1-5, with 12 positions matching TRBD1. Germline lookup yields CDR1 MNHEY and CDR2 SVGAGI. Trimming took 6 bases from V and 6 from J; bases not matched to a gene: 6. The CDR3 is 15 residues long. CDR3 sequence (DNA): TGTGCCAGCAGCCAGGGACAGGGGGCTTCTCAGCCCCAGCATTTT. It codes for CASSQGQGASQPQHF.

This chain joins TRBV3-1 (or the pseudogene TRBV3-2) and TRBJ2-1, with D possibly matching TRBD2 (5 bases). The CDR3 is 16 amino acids. Germline CDR1 reads LGHDT; CDR2 reads YNNKEL (reference sequence). Trimming removed 0 bases from V and 5 bases from J, with 14 bases in between. For the CDR3, the DNA is TGTGCCAGCAGCCAAGAATTGGGTTTCGGGGACAATGAGCAGTTCTTC. It specifies CASSQELGFGDNEQFF.

The chain's CDR3 is CASSEQLYYEQYF. Here the CDR3 DNA reads TGTGCCAGCAGTGAACAACTGTATTACGAGCAGTACTTC. The chain links TRBV2 to TRBJ2-7; D is undetermined. Deletions cut 2 bases from V and 4 bases from J, with 9 bases between. The CDR3 is made up of 13 amino acids. The V gene's germline CDR1 is SNHLY and CDR2 FYNNEI.

The chain links TRBV5-1 to TRBJ2-2; possible D gene TRBD2, 7 bases. V was shortened by 0 bases and J by 4 bases, with 13 bases between the two germline ends. The CDR3 loop spans 16 amino acids. Germline assignment: CDR1 SGHRS and CDR2 YFSETQ. Written as DNA, the CDR3 is TGCGCCAGCAGCTTGGTTGGCGGGGGCGCCACCGGGGAGCTGTTTTTT. This translates into CASSLVGGGATGELFF.

The V and J genes are TRBV30 and TRBJ1-2, with a tentative D call TRBD1 (6 bases). Germline CDR1 and CDR2: GTSNPN and SVGIG (reference sequence). Deletions cut 1 base from V and 4 bases from J, with 13 bases between. This CDR3 has 14 residues. CDR3 loop: CAWSARQGFYGYTF. The CDR3 DNA follows: TGTGCCTGGAGTGCACGTCAGGGGTTCTATGGCTACACCTTC.

The chain carries TRBV27 and TRBJ1-6, with TRBD1 matching over 8 bases. Germline assignment: CDR1 MNHEY and CDR2 SMNVEV (reference sequence). The length of the CDR3 is 14 residues. The V segment lost 5 bases and the J segment 9 bases; nucleotides outside the gene matches: 6. DNA of the CDR3: TGTGCCAGCAGTCCCATGGACAGGGCTTCACCCCTCCACTTT. Translation: CASSPMDRASPLHF.

The chain combines TRBV28 with TRBJ1-1; D not certain. CDR1 and CDR2 (germline): MDHEN, SYDVKM. The CDR3 sequence is 11 residues long. Trimming removed 10 bases from V and 1 base from J, with 7 bases in between. The CDR3 coding sequence is TGTGCCACGCAGGCGAACACTGAAGCTTTCTTT. Translation: CATQANTEAFF.

The chain is built from TRBV10-3 and TRBJ2-7; 7 bases map to TRBD1. V shed 8 bases and J 4 bases; nucleotides not matched to a gene: 5. There are 12 residues in the CDR3. Germline V gene lookup returns CDR1 ENHRY and CDR2 SYGVKD. DNA of the CDR3: TGTGCCATCTTGACAGGGAAGTACGAGCAGTACTTC. Its protein product is CAILTGKYEQYF.

The chain combines TRBV5-6 with TRBJ2-3; 11 bases are shared with TRBD2. Losses at the gene ends were 4 bases for V and 6 bases for J; bases not matched to a gene: 13. Per the germline V gene, CDR1 is SGHDT and CDR2 is YYEEEE. The CDR3 loop spans 17 amino acids. The CDR3 protein is CASSQVGLAGGPDTQYF. As DNA, the CDR3 is TGTGCCAGCAGCCAGGTAGGCCTAGCGGGGGGCCCGGATACGCAGTATTTT.

This clone has just one count. This sequence joins TRBV3-1 (or the pseudogene TRBV3-2) and TRBJ2-7, with D perhaps TRBD1 (6 bases). This CDR3 spans 15 amino acids. Trimming left V 0 bases short and J 2 bases short, with 11 bases between. Germline-derived CDR1 and CDR2 are LGHDT and YNNKEL (reference sequence). CDR3 sequence: CASSQDGTPPYEQYF. The CDR3 coding sequence is TGTGCCAGCAGCCAAGACGGGACACCTCCCTACGAGCAGTACTTC.

V gene TRBV7-9 combines with J gene TRBJ1-1; perhaps TRBD1 as D (5 bases). Germline CDR1 is SEHNR and CDR2 is FQNEAQ (reference sequence). The CDR3 extends over 13 amino acids. With 5 bases removed from V and 5 bases from J, the gap between germline ends came to 12 bases. The CDR3 region has the DNA TGTGCCAGCAGCCCAGCTCGGGGGACTGAAGCTTTCTTT. Its translation is CASSPARGTEAFF.

In this sample, this clone turned up once. The chain employs TRBV5-6 and TRBJ1-3; D is uncertain. Germline V gene data show CDR1 as SGHDT and CDR2 as YYEEEE. The CDR3 contains 14 residues. V was shortened by 0 bases and J by 0 bases, with 4 bases between the two germline ends. The CDR3 nucleotides read TGTGCCAGCAGCTTGGTCGGCTCTGGAAACACCATATATTTT. This codes for CASSLVGSGNTIYF.

The CDR3 coding sequence is TGTGCCCGGTCACAGACAGGGGCCAGCTATGGCTACACCTTC. The encoded protein is CARSQTGASYGYTF. The V gene is TRBV30, the J gene TRBJ1-2; 8 nucleotides match TRBD1. The CDR3 contains 14 residues. Germline CDR1 is GTSNPN and CDR2 is SVGIG (reference sequence). V lost 8 bases, J lost 4 bases, and 12 bases stayed unmatched.

This chain links TRBV9 with TRBJ2-1, with TRBD1 as a possible D gene (6 bases). The CDR3 contains 15 residues. CDR1 is SGDLS and CDR2 is YYNGEE in the germline V gene. The V gene lost 3 bases and the J gene lost 0 bases, with 10 bases spanning the gap. The CDR3 region is CASSAMTGSYNEQFF. CDR3 DNA: TGTGCCAGCAGCGCGATGACAGGCTCCTACAATGAGCAGTTCTTC.

The V and J genes are TRBV1 and TRBJ2-5; the DNA was not compared with TRBD2, the D call given in the table. TRBV1 is recorded as a pseudogene. The CDR3 length is 15 residues. In DNA, the CDR3 is TGCACCAGCAGCGGGTGCGGACTAGCAAAAGAGGCCCAGTACTTC. Translated, it gives CTSSGCGLAKEAQYF.

The V call is TRBV6-1, the J call TRBJ2-7; TRBD2 aligns across 9 bases. Germline values: CDR1 MNHNS, CDR2 SASEGT. V dropped 0 bases and J dropped 2; count of bases not matched to a gene: 5. This CDR3 has 16 amino acids. The CDR3 DNA is TGTGCCAGCAGTGAAGCGCGCGGGGGGGCTACCTACGAGCAGTACTTC. This encodes CASSEARGGATYEQYF.